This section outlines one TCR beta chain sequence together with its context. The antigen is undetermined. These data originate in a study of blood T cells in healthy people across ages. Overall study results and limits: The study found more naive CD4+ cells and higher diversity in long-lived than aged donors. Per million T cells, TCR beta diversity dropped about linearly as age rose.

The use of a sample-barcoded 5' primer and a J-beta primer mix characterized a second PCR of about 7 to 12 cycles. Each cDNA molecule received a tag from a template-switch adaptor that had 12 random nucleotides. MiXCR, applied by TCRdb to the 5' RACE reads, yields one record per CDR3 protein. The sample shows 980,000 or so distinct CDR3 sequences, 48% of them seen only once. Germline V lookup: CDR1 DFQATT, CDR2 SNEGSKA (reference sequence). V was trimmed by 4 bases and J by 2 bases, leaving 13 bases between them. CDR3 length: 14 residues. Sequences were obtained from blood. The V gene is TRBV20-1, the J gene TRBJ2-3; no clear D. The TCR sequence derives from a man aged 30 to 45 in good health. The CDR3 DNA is TGCAGTGCTACACCGGGTCAGTCCACAGATACGCAGTATTTT. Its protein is CSATPGQSTDTQYF.